This TCR beta chain appears in the sequencing data of a study of cytomegalovirus exposure and HLA in healthy donors (dated by TCRdb to about 2017). Notes on the research overall: An earlier analysis of roughly 500 of the donors reported more than 250 Gb of sequence data and some 120 million unique TCR beta sequences from 150 million to 200 million T cells. An early release that covered 640 HLA-typed donors contained approximately 300 gigabases of sequencing data and tens of millions of unique TCR sequences. Among the 398 genotyped donors, around 81% belonged to the genetic ancestry cluster associated with self-reported Caucasian donors. The study aimed to test whether signatures of past pathogen exposure could be identified by cataloging public T cell receptors. The study profiled the T cell repertoires of hundreds of subjects by immunosequencing and related them to cytomegalovirus serostatus. In addition to the first cohort of several hundred subjects, a separate validation cohort of 120 different subjects was used. High-throughput TCR immunosequencing, statistical association of individual TCRs with disease status, and machine learning were combined to predict cytomegalovirus infection status. In a later analysis, previously published TCR beta repertoires from some 640 donors were re-analyzed and high-resolution HLA genotyping was added so that TCR occurrence patterns could be studied. Rather than drawing on any new phenotypic data, the later analysis identified candidate immune exposures from TCR beta sequences and the way those sequences occurred across donors. In an earlier analysis of about 590 of the donors, high-throughput TCR beta sequencing was used to judge whether each TCR beta V gene segment behaved as functional or pseudogenic. Donor age, sex, ethnicity and CMV serostatus were compiled alongside the repertoire data. A later genetic analysis used genome-wide SNP genotypes for about 55% of the 666 donors, treating that subset as a discovery cohort. Every discovery cohort repertoire had been produced on one sequencing platform. Both class I and class II loci were covered by HLA typing, at four-digit resolution. Typing coverage varied by locus: about 629-640 donors for A, B, C, DRB1 and DQB1; roughly 520 for DQA1; around 570 for DPA1; roughly 450 for DPB1. Four to six DR-DQ haplotypes were handled as single units for association and clustering, since linkage in the cohort was strong. Among 300 to 500 genotyped donors of the cohort, an average of around 250,000 unique TCR beta nucleotide sequences was sequenced per donor, of which roughly 17% were non-productive.

Study-wide findings and limitations: The classifier was reported to diagnose cytomegalovirus status with high specificity and sensitivity in both the original cohort and the validation cohort. In a later analysis, the rate of TCR association differed among HLA loci, with DRB1 alleles having the most associated TCRs and HLA-C alleles having the fewest. A further reported finding was that TCR beta sequences accurately predicted the HLA-A and HLA-B alleles for most subjects in the first cohort. An association between a missense DCLRE1C variant and V-gene and J-gene trimming of TCR beta chains was found in a later genetic analysis and replicated in an independent cohort. A group of highly shared sequence variants was considered likely to be a technical artifact of the sequencing pipeline. A few of the identified cytomegalovirus-associated TCR beta chains were confirmed in vitro to be specific for cytomegalovirus antigens. When HLA alleles, especially DR and DQ, strongly co-occurred, TCR associations were difficult to assign to individual alleles. An earlier analysis of approximately 530 of the donors showed that most TCR beta V segments appeared in productive rearrangements either about 87% or about 30% of the time, which broadly matched IMGT annotations. The authors suggested that the approach could potentially be extended to other disease states and immunological phenotypes. The only immune exposure information available for the cohort was CMV serostatus. Sequencing depth was assumed to be roughly uniform across donors in the presence/absence analyses, though that assumption may not hold. Specific HLA alleles were associated with roughly 16,000 TCR beta sequences at a false discovery rate of 0.05 in a later analysis. The 87-base-pair reads could not distinguish some IMGT-functional V segments, including TRBV6-2 and TRBV6-3, so those segments were excluded. This cohort had only TCR beta chains sequenced, and the lack of alpha or paired-chain data limited which features could be detected. According to a later genetic analysis, donors in an Asian-associated ancestry cluster had fewer N-insertions in productive TCRs than the approximately 700-donor mean. Linkage disequilibrium might explain the correlated functional status among segregating V segments, but an unknown experimental factor could not be ruled out. A later analysis reported that several top co-occurrence clusters appeared linked to parvovirus B19, influenza, CMV and Epstein-Barr virus. In a later analysis, most CMV-associated TCR beta chains were found to appear HLA-restricted, with HLA associations seemingly driven largely by CMV exposure. Most TCR sequences were seen in very few donors, while some public TCRs were found in many individuals. In a later analysis, HLA-associated TCR beta chains were found to be more clonally expanded and to have lower generation probabilities than equally common non-associated chains. Because HLA typing was unavailable for some donors at each locus, only the typed subset was used in association tests. The earlier analysis of approximately 540 of the donors excluded approximately 17 rarely observed V segments, including chromosome 9 orphons, because counts were too low. The study gave a list of more than 150 TCR beta chains associated with cytomegalovirus.

In total, approximately 690 healthy bone marrow donors made up the cohort. All cohort members were sampled while nominally healthy, although unrecorded immune exposures were likely present. The donor was CMV seronegative and was included in the group of about 350 seronegative cohort members. A peripheral blood sample was provided by each donor, and peripheral blood mononuclear cells were used for TCR beta sequencing. Genomic DNA was extracted from the blood cell samples with the Qiagen DNeasy Blood Extraction Kit. The library came from the immunoSEQ multiplex PCR assay. A mixture of 60 forward primers for TCR Vbeta segments and 13 reverse primers for TCR Jbeta segments was used in the multiplex PCR. A multiplex PCR assay on genomic DNA amplified the CDR3 region of rearranged TCR beta genes. On the Illumina HiSeq System, the amplified TCR beta libraries were sequenced as 87-base-pair reads. Regarding the original processing steps: A later analysis tallied 80 million to 95 million unique TCR beta chains across the 666 repertoires, and approximately 12 million of those chains were shared by two or more donors. Raw reads were error-corrected and collapsed into unique sequences by a nearest-neighbor algorithm in which closely related sequences were merged to remove PCR and sequencing errors. To assign V, D and J gene segments, CDR3 sequences were aligned to IMGT reference sequences. Each retained sequence needed at least a six-nucleotide match to both a V gene segment and a J gene segment. Rearrangements were classified as productive when the CDR3 lacked stop codons and remained in frame with V and J, and all other rearrangements were classified as non-productive. Following IMGT convention, CDR3 was defined as the stretch from the second conserved V-encoded cysteine up to the conserved J-encoded phenylalanine. Sequences without an unambiguous match to a single V gene segment were excluded from the earlier analysis of about 600 of the donors. In an earlier analysis of a few hundred of the donors, V segments were called functional above 56.7% productive rearrangements and were called segregating when the between-donor standard deviation exceeded 5%. A statistical classification framework was built for diagnosing cytomegalovirus status from the catalog of TCR beta chain sequences. In a later analysis, TCR nucleotide sequences were compared against IMGT/GENE-DB human TR gene sequences so that V and J genes could be assigned. The TCRdist pipeline was used in a later analysis to assign CDR3 sequences and most-parsimonious VDJ recombination scenarios. In a later analysis, each TCR beta chain was defined by its CDR3 amino acid sequence together with its V-gene family, and reads without a unique V-gene family were excluded. In a later analysis, some 600 highly shared, low-generation-probability nucleotide sequences were removed to address suspected cross-contamination and a sequencing artifact. In a later analysis, a clonal expansion index for each public chain was calculated from normalized within-repertoire ranks of inferred template counts. A later analysis computed generation probabilities with a VDJ recombination model fitted to out-of-frame rearrangements, and checked the results against IGoR. A later analysis scored TCR-TCR, TCR-HLA and TCR-CMV co-occurrence with hypergeometric tests, applying a repertoire-size bias correction to TCR pairs. False discovery rates were estimated in a later analysis by permuting HLA or CMV assignments 20 times. In a later analysis, co-occurring TCRs were grouped using DBSCAN, and TCRdist sequence similarity was added for clustering within HLA-allele-positive subsets. Co-occurrence clustering excluded repertoires with fewer than 30,000 or more than 120,000 public chains, plus five with anomalous nucleotide sharing. As stored in TCRdb, this immuneACCESS dataset retains in-frame rearrangements with V and J assigned. A fraction of the clones does not appear; measured against another copy, unresolved V genes explain less than half of the discrepancy, and the remainder lacks a known reason. V, J and clone size are taken as reported in that table, and D and trimming were inferred from the DNA itself. The sample table lists some 150,000 clones, about 71% of them with a count of one. The top ten clonotypes cover 2.5% to 3% of the sample.

Including cysteine and phenylalanine, the CDR3 has 11 amino acids. The kept DNA is CDR3 alone, 33 bases in frame from the first base. V is shortened by 7 bases, J by 4 bases, and the region joining them spans 10 bases. Taken from the germline V gene, the CDR1 and CDR2 loops are SQVTM and ANQGSEA. On this clone: Its binding antigen is unknown. No much larger clone exists at a distance of one base, and base qualities are not known.

The TCR comes from a woman aged 25 to 39 in good health and CMV-seronegative. The chain joins TRBV29-1 to TRBJ1-2, with the D gene not confidently named. What was sequenced was PBMCs. The DNA sequence is TGCAGCGCCACGACACTCTATGGCTACACCTTC. This translates into CSATTLYGYTF.